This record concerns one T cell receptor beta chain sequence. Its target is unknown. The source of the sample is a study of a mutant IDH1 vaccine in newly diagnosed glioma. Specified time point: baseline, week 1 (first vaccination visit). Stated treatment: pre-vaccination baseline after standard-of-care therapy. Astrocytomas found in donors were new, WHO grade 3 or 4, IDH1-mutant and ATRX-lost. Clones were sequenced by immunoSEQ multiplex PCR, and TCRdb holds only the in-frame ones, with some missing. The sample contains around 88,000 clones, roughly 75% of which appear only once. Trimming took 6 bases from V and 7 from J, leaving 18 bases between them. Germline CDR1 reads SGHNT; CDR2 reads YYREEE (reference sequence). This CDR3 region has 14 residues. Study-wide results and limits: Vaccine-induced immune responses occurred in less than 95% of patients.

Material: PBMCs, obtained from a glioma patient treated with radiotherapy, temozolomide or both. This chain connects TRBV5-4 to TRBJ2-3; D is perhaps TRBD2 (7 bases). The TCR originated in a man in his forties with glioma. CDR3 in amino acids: CASINGGAPYTQYF. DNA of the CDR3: TGTGCCAGCATTAATGGGGGGGCTCCCTATACGCAGTATTTT.